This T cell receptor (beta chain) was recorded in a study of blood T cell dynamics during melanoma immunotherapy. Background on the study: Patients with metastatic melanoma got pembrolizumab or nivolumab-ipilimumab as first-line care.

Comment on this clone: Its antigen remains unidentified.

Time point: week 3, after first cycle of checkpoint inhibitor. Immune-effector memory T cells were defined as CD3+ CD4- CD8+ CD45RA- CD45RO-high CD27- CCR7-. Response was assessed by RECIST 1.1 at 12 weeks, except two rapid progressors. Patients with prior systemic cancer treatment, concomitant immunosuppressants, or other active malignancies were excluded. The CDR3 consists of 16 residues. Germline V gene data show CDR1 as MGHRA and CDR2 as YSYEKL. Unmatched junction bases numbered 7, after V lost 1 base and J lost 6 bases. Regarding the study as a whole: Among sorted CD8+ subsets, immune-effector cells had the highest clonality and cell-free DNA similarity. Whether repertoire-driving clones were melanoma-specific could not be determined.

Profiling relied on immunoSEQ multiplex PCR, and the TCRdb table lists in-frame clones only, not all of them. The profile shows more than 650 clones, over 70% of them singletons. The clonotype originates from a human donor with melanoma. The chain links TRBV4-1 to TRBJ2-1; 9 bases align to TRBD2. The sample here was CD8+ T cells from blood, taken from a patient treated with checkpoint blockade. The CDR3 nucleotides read TGCGCCAGCAGCCAAGTAGGCGGGAGGGCGGGCAATGAGCAGTTCTTC. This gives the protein CASSQVGGRAGNEQFF.